Ten or more counts support the clone carrying this TCR beta chain. Its antigen is still unknown. Primed by a sample-barcoded 5' primer and a J-beta primer mix, a second PCR proceeded for 7 to 11 cycles. Tagging of each cDNA molecule was performed by a template-switch adaptor with 12 random nucleotides. TCRdb re-called the 5' RACE reads through MiXCR, storing one row per CDR3 protein. The sample comprises hundreds of thousands of distinct CDR3 sequences, about 30% of which are singletons, and 15% to 18% rests with the top ten. There were at least 6 micrograms of total RNA extracted from every sample. The CDR3 runs 14 residues. V lost 1 base to trimming and J lost 7 bases, with 12 bases between them. Germline V gene data show CDR1 as KGHSH and CDR2 as LQKENI. The entry originates in a study of blood T cells in healthy people across ages. Whole-study results and caveats: Relative to aged donors, long-lived donors carried more naive CD4+ cells and displayed higher diversity. Across the age range, TCR beta diversity per million T cells fell in a roughly linear way.

V and J are TRBV18 and TRBJ2-3; D is possibly TRBD1 or TRBD2 (5 bases each). The specimen sequenced was blood. The sequence was obtained from a woman over 75 in good health. CDR3 coding DNA: TGTGCCAGCTCACCACGGGGATCGGGACATACGCAGTATTTT. It codes for CASSPRGSGHTQYF. Together with reference TRBV18 and TRBJ2-3, the CDR3 gives the full variable domain: NAGVMQNPRHLVRRRGQEARLRCSPMKGHSHVYWYRQLPEEGLKFMVYLQKENIIDESGMPKERFSAEFPKEGPSILRIQQVVRGDSAAYFCASSPRGSGHTQYFGPGTRLTVL.